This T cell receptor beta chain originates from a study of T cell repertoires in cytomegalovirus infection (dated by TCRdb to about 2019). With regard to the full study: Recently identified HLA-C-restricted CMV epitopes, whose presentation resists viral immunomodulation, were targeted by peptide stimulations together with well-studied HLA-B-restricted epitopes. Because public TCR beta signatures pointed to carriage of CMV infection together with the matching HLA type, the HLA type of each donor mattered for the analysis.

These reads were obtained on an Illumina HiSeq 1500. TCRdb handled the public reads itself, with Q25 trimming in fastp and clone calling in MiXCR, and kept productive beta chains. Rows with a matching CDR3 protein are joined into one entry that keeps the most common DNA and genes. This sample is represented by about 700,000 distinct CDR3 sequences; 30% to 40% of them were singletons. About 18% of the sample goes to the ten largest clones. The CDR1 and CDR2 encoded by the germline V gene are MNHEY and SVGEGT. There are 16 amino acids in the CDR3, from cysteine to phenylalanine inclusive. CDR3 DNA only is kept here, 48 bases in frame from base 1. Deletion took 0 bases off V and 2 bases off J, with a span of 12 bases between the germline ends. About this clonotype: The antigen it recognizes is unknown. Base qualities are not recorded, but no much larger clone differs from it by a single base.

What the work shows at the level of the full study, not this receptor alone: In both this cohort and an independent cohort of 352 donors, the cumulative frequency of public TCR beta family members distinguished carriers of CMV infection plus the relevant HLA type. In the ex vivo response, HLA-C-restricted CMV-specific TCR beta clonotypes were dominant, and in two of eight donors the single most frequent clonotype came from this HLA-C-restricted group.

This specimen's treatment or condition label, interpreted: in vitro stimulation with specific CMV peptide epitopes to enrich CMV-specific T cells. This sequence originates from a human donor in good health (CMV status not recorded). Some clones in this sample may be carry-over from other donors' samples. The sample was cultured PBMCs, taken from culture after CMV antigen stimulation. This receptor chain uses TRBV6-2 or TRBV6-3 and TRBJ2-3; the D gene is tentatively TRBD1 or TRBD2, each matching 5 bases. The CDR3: CASSYSTRDHTDTQYF. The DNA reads TGTGCCAGCAGTTACTCGACTCGGGACCACACAGATACGCAGTATTTT.